This record concerns one T cell receptor (beta chain) sequence. Its target is unknown. The junction does not match germline at one end; this may be a read error. These data are taken from a study of tumor-infiltrating lymphocytes in primary liver carcinoma. Study-wide context: Sequenced samples came back with roughly 3.5 to 7.13 million productive TCRbeta reads, and the counts looked alike across tissue types. Regarding the study as a whole: Among the pair types, tumor region pairs showed more overlap than tumor-adjacent and tumor-blood pairs.

This CDR3 comprises 15 residues. Germline V lookup: CDR1 MDHEN, CDR2 SYDVKM. From 450 to 550 ng total RNA, TCR beta cDNA was generated with a primer in the constant region. Three-round nested multiplex PCR performed with slightly modified ARM-PCR produced the TCR beta libraries. In the first two PCR rounds, TRBV1-TRBV30 forward primers were paired with a C-beta reverse primer, and each round lasted approximately 9 cycles. MiXCR, run by TCRdb on the multiplex PCR reads, gives a single entry per CDR3 protein. This table has more than 100,000 distinct CDR3 sequences, under 70% appearing once. The approximately 17-32 mg bulk tissue piece was not sorted before simultaneous RNA and DNA extraction. Patients underwent resection of primary liver carcinoma. At sampling, these chronic HBV carriers had received no treatment.

Sequences were obtained from tumor-adjacent normal liver tissue. The receptor was isolated from a woman in her sixties with primary liver carcinoma and hepatitis B virus infection. The genes are TRBV28 and TRBJ1-2; D unclear. CDR3 DNA: TGTGTCAGCAGTTTAGACTCTTCGTCCACCTATGGCTACACCTTC. Protein sequence: CVSSLDSSSTYGYTF.